This TCR beta chain was observed in a study of blood T cell repertoires in COVID-19. Study information: COVID-19 samples from acute and convalescent phases originated in the United States, Italy and Spain. PBMCs, B-cell-depleted T cells, or T cells were the source of the cDNA or gDNA that made up the material.

V lost 5 bases and J lost 14; bases outside the gene matches: 17. CDR1 is SGHAT and CDR2 is FQNNGV in the germline V gene. CDR3 size: 16 residues. Recruited during active infection, patients (from Seattle) were subsequently followed longitudinally. This table comes from immunoSEQ multiplex PCR, and its TCRdb copy is limited to in-frame clones, with some not included. The sample includes some 300,000 clones, approximately 90% of them seen just once. This clonotype was obtained from a woman between 50 and 59 years old with COVID-19, enrolled during active disease. Sequenced sample: peripheral blood. This chain connects TRBV11-2 to TRBJ2-1, with TRBD2 matching 11 bases. The CDR3 bases are TGTGCCAGCAGCCCTCGACTAGCGGGATCCCCTGTGTACGAGTTCTTC. Translating it yields CASSPRLAGSPVYEFF.